This entry lists 19 T cell receptor beta chains sequenced from one sample in a study of shared clonotypes between healthy human individuals. Measured with immunoSEQ multiplex PCR; TCRdb has only the in-frame clones, and not every one. Among a few hundred thousand clones listed, around 67% were seen once. Source material: memory CD4+ T cells sorted from blood. The subset denotes: CD45RA-negative fraction. These TCRs come from a man between 25 and 39 years old in good health.

This clone was seen many times. V and J are TRBV5-1 and TRBJ1-1; D may be TRBD1 (5 bases). The germline V gene has CDR1 SGHRS and CDR2 YFSETQ. The CDR3 is 14 residues long. The ends were cut back, 4 bases at V and 5 bases at J, with 15 bases in the middle. CDR3 DNA sequence: TGCGCCAGCAGCGCGCAGGGATCTCAGACTGAAGCTTTCTTT. Translated, it gives CASSAQGSQTEAFF.

This clone showed up just a few times. The rearrangement uses TRBV9 and TRBJ2-1; D is tentatively TRBD1 or TRBD2 (5 bases each). V shed 0 bases and J shed 15 bases, with 28 bases lying between them. The length of the CDR3 is 17 residues. The germline V gene has CDR1 SGDLS and CDR2 YYNGEE. This CDR3 is CASSVGGAAWDGIRMFF. The CDR3 DNA follows: TGTGCCAGCAGCGTAGGGGGTGCCGCTTGGGACGGGATAAGGATGTTCTTC.

Comment on this clone: A read error may produce the germline difference seen at one junction end. The chain has TRBV5-4 and TRBJ2-2; TRBD1 might be the D (5 bases). The CDR3 covers 15 residues. The germline CDR1 and CDR2 sequences are SGHNT and YYREEE (reference sequence). The CDR3 nucleotides read TGTGCCAGCAGCGCGGTAGGGGCGAACGCCGGGGAGCTGTTTTTT. The encoded protein is CASSAVGANAGELFF.

The chain joins TRBV7-2 to TRBJ1-2, with a possible D match to TRBD1 (6 bases). The germline CDR1 and CDR2 sequences are SGHTA and FQGNSA. V lost 3 bases and J 5 bases, leaving 16 bases between the germline ends. The length of the CDR3 is 15 residues. The CDR3 nucleotides are TGTGCCAGCAGCTTCCCAGGGGCGACCCAGTATGGCTACACCTTC. Translated: CASSFPGATQYGYTF.

V and J are TRBV2 and TRBJ1-4, with 7 bases aligning to TRBD1. Germline loops: CDR1 SNHLY, CDR2 FYNNEI. V was pared by 1 base and J by 5 bases, with 4 bases of the junction left unmatched. CDR3 length equals 15 residues. Here the CDR3 reads CASSEVQGINEKLFF. CDR3 in DNA: TGTGCCAGCAGTGAAGTACAGGGGATCAATGAAAAACTGTTTTTT.

This rearrangement joins TRBV7-2 to TRBJ2-1; 8 bases line up with TRBD2. The V segment lost 1 base and the J segment 3 bases; nucleotides outside the gene matches: 8. CDR1 is SGHTA, CDR2 FQGNSA, per germline. This CDR3 spans 17 amino acids. DNA of the CDR3: TGTGCCAGCAGCTTAGGCGGGGGGAGGAAGGTCTACAATGAGCAGTTCTTC. Translating it yields CASSLGGGRKVYNEQFF.

The J gene is TRBJ2-7, the V gene TRBV11-2; a possible D gene is TRBD1 (5 bases). Germline-derived CDR1 and CDR2 are SGHAT and FQNNGV. This CDR3 comprises 14 residues. Trimming pared 5 bases from V and 0 bases from J, leaving 11 bases between. CDR3 region: CASSTDRSSYEQYF. CDR3 DNA sequence: TGTGCCAGCAGCACCGACAGATCCTCCTACGAGCAGTACTTC.

The chain uses TRBV6-6 and TRBJ2-7; D perhaps matches TRBD1 (6 bases). Germline values: CDR1 MNHNY, CDR2 SVGAGI (reference sequence). The V end was cut by 8 bases, the J end by 3 bases, with 14 bases between. The CDR3 length is 13 residues. CDR3 protein: CASGQTGSYEQYF. CDR3 sequence (DNA): TGTGCCAGCGGTCAAACAGGGAGCTACGAGCAGTACTTC.

The V call is TRBV19, the J call TRBJ2-5, with 10 bases lining up with TRBD2. CDR3 size: 15 residues. The V gene's germline CDR1 is LNHDA and CDR2 SQIVND (reference sequence). The ends lost 7 bases at V and 1 base at J; junction bases unmatched: 6. CDR3 sequence (DNA): TGTGCCAGTACCAGAGCGGGAGGGCTCCAAGAGACCCAGTACTTC. Amino acid sequence: CASTRAGGLQETQYF.

The V call is TRBV6-1, the J call TRBJ1-5; TRBD1 matches at 8 bases. This CDR3 spans 14 amino acids. CDR1 is MNHNS and CDR2 is SASEGT in the germline V gene. The V gene end was trimmed by 1 base and the J gene end by 6 bases; junction bases not matched to a gene: 2. CDR3 region: CASSEGTGIQPQHF. The CDR3 DNA is TGTGCCAGCAGTGAAGGGACAGGGATTCAGCCCCAGCATTTT.

V usage is TRBV5-1 and J usage is TRBJ2-1; D unresolved. CDR1 and CDR2 from the germline V gene are SGHRS and YFSETQ. This CDR3 has 13 residues. With 4 bases removed from V and 4 bases from J, the gap between germline ends came to 9 bases. The CDR3 reads CASSLSTYNEQFF. CDR3 bases: TGCGCCAGCAGCCTATCTACTTACAATGAGCAGTTCTTC.

As DNA, the CDR3 is TGCGCCAGCAGCTTGCTCGCCGGGGAGCTGTTTTTT. Protein sequence: CASSLLAGELFF. The chain is built from TRBV5-1 and TRBJ2-2; D is unresolved. Germline-derived CDR1 and CDR2 are SGHRS and YFSETQ. The V and J ends lost 1 base and 6 bases respectively, with 4 bases between them. The CDR3 length is 12 residues.

V is TRBV9 and J is TRBJ2-2; D is unclear. V gave up 0 bases and J gave up 5 bases, with 11 bases separating them. CDR3 length: 15 residues. CDR1 and CDR2 (germline): SGDLS, YYNGEE. DNA for the CDR3: TGTGCCAGCAGCGTAGTGGCAGGTTCGACCGGGGAGCTGTTTTTT. It specifies CASSVVAGSTGELFF. The full variable domain, rest sourced from reference TRBV9 and TRBJ2-2, is DSGVTQTPKHLITATGQRVTLRCSPRSGDLSVYWYQQSLDQGLQFLIQYYNGEERAKGNILERFSAQQFPDLHSELNLSSLELGDSALYFCASSVVAGSTGELFFGEGSRLTVL.

The CDR3 nucleotides read TGTGCCAGCAGCGCGCCCAACACTTTAAGGCAGTACTTC. It codes for CASSAPNTLRQYF. V usage is TRBV28 and J usage is TRBJ2-7; D is unresolved. The CDR3 is 13 residues long. Between the trimmed V and J ends, which lost 6 bases and 9 bases, there was a span of 18 bases. The germline CDR1 and CDR2 sequences are MDHEN and SYDVKM.

In this sample, this clone turned up many times. V is TRBV2 and J is TRBJ2-7; TRBD2 aligns across 11 bases. This CDR3 has 17 amino acids. Per the germline V gene, CDR1 is SNHLY and CDR2 is FYNNEI. V gave up 6 bases and J gave up 6 bases; unmatched junction bases: 16. The CDR3 nucleotides read TGTGCCAGCAGCATGATAGCGGGAGGGCCCCAACCGGCCGAGCAGTACTTC. Translated, it gives CASSMIAGGPQPAEQYF.

V and J are TRBV7-8 and TRBJ2-7; the match to TRBD1 covers 8 bases. Trimming took 1 base from V and 2 from J; bases not matched to a gene: 1. Germline CDR1 SGHVS, CDR2 FQNEAQ. CDR3 size: 14 residues. The CDR3 sequence is CASSLVQGAYEQYF. The CDR3 DNA follows: TGTGCCAGCAGCTTAGTACAGGGGGCCTACGAGCAGTACTTC.

The sample holds one count of this clone. The chain couples TRBV9 to TRBJ2-7, with 12 nucleotides matching TRBD2. The V gene's germline CDR1 is SGDLS and CDR2 YYNGEE. This CDR3 spans 16 amino acids. V lost 0 bases, J lost 4 bases, and 5 bases stayed unmatched. In DNA form, the CDR3 reads TGTGCCAGCAGCGTAGGACTAGCGGGAGTACCGTACGAGCAGTACTTC. Translation gives CASSVGLAGVPYEQYF.

The gene calls are TRBV25-1 and TRBJ1-1; D unresolved. There are 12 residues in the CDR3. The V gene's germline CDR1 is MGHDK and CDR2 SYGVNS. Trimming left V 8 bases short and J 6 bases short, with 13 bases between. The CDR3 bases are TGTGCCAGCGCTCCCAGAGGAGCTGAAGCTTTCTTT. Protein product: CASAPRGAEAFF. The variable domain in full, with the rest retrieved from reference TRBV25-1 and TRBJ1-1, is EADIYQTPRYLVIGTGKKITLECSQTMGHDKMYWYQQDPGMELHLIHYSYGVNSTEKGDLSSESTVSRIRTEHFPLTLESARPSHTSQYLCASAPRGAEAFFGQGTRLTVV.

The genes are TRBV5-4 and TRBJ1-4, with a weak D call TRBD1 (6 bases). The CDR3 extends over 13 amino acids. Germline assignment: CDR1 SGHNT and CDR2 YYREEE (reference sequence). Deletions cut 3 bases from V and 4 bases from J, with 7 bases between. CDR3 sequence reads: CASSSDSNEKLFF. The CDR3 DNA reads TGTGCCAGCAGCTCGGACAGTAATGAAAAACTGTTTTTT.